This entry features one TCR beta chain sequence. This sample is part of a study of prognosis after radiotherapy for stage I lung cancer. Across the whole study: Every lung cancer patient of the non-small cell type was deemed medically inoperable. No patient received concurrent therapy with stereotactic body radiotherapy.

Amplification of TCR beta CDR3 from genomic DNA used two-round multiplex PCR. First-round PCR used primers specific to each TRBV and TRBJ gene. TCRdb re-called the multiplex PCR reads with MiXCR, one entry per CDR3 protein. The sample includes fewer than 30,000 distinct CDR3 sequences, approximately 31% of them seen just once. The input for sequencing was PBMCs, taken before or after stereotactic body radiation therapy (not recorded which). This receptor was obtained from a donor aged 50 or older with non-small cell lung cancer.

This CDR3 reads CASSPALTAEKLFF. CDR3 in DNA: TGTGCCAGCAGTCCTGCCCTGACAGCCGAAAAACTGTTTTTT. The chain carries TRBV2 and TRBJ1-4; possible D gene TRBD1, 5 bases. CDR1 and CDR2 (germline): SNHLY, FYNNEI. Trimming removed 5 bases from V and 8 bases from J, with 15 bases in between. CDR3 length: 14 amino acids.